This TCR beta chain comes out of a study of blood T cell repertoires in COVID-19 (dated by TCRdb to the early 2020s). In terms of the full investigation: Collaborator samples came from the United States, Italy and Spain and covered acute and convalescent phases of COVID-19. The repertoires were made available in a free public database intended to serve as a resource for research on the immune response to SARS-CoV-2. Nearly every sample came with metadata listing a de-identified subject ID, COVID-19 status, age in years and sex. The prospective study material was composed of cDNA or gDNA derived from T cells, B-cell-depleted T cells, or PBMCs. The dataset comprised deeply sampled blood TCRbeta repertoires from subjects exposed to, actively infected with, or recovered from COVID-19. Where available, HLA class I and class II types were taken from metadata supplied by the sample provider and were not determined by assay-based typing. Samples came from the ongoing ImmuneRACE study (first 160 participants) plus 1,254 subjects from 6 global collaborators.

The research as a whole found: How much clinical and demographic metadata was included differed by source and by participant, and the metadata was provided uncurated.

Each collaborating institution followed its own protocols to collect whole blood in K2EDTA tubes. For TCRbeta analysis, collaborator samples were shipped as frozen whole blood, as isolated PBMCs, or as DNA extracted from either sample type. The immunoSEQ Assay, a bias-controlled multiplex PCR, was used to amplify TCRbeta CDR3 regions from genomic DNA. Under the source paper's analysis protocol: The number of nucleated cells in each sample was estimated by amplification of reference gene primers within the assay. Sequence reads were collapsed and filtered to measure the absolute abundance of every unique TCRbeta CDR3 rearrangement. For each sample, productive Simpson clonality was calculated as the square root of Simpson's diversity index over productive rearrangements. TCRdb took this table from immuneACCESS and kept in-frame rearrangements with V and J called. Such tables lack part of the clones; where checked against another copy, unresolved V genes explain under half of the gap, and the rest is unexplained. D and trimming were read from the DNA, whereas the V and J calls and clone size are those reported in that table. Across this sample there are roughly 180,000 clones, with roughly nine tenths seen only once. 2.5% to 3.5% of the sample is taken by the ten largest.

Details on this clone: The antigen it recognizes is unknown. No base-level quality is on record; no much larger clone is a single base apart.

Material for sequencing was peripheral blood. This receptor was obtained from a woman between 25 and 40 years old with active or convalescent COVID-19.

The nucleotide sequence is given as TGTGCCAGCAGTTATAGGAGAGGCAGAATTCAAGAGACCCAGTACTTC. It translates to CASSYRRGRIQETQYF. This chain joins TRBV6-5 to TRBJ2-5; no D gene call is confident. CDR1 is given as MNHEY and CDR2 as SVGAGI, both from the germline V gene. Including cysteine and phenylalanine, the CDR3 has 16 amino acids. Only the CDR3 region is kept as DNA, spanning 48 bases read in frame from base 1. V is clipped by 3 bases and J by 2 bases, and the sequence between their germline boundaries is 16 bases long.